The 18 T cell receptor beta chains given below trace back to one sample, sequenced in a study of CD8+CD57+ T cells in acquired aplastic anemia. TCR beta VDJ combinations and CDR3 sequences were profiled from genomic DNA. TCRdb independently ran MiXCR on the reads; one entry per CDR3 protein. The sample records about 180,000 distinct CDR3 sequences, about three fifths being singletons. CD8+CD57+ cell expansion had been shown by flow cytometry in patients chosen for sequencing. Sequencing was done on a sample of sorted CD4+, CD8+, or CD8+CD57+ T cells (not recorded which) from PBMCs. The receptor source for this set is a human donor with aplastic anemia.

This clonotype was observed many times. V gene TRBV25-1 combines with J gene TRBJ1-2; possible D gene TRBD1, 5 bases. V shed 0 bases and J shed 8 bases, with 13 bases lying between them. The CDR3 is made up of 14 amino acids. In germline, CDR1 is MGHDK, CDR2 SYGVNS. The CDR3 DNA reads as TGTGCCAGCAGTGAATATAAAGTCCGGGACGGCTACACCTTC. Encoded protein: CASSEYKVRDGYTF.

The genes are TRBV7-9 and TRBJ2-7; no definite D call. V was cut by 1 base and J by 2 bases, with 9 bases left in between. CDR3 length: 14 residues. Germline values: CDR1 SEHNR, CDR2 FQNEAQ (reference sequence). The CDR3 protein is CASSLVGETYEQYF. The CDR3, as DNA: TGTGCCAGCAGCTTAGTCGGAGAGACCTACGAGCAGTACTTC.

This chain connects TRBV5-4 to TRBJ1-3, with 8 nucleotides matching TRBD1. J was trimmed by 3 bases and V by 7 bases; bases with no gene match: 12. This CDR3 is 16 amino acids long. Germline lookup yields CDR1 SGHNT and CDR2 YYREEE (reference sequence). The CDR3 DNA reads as TGTGCCAGCTCACCATCTGACAGGGGTGGTGGAAACACCATATATTTT. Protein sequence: CASSPSDRGGGNTIYF.

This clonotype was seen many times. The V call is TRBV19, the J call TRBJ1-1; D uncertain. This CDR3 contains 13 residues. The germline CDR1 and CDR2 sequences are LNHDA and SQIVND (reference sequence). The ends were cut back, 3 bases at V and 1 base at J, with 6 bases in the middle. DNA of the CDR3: TGTGCCAGTAGTATTAGGGCGAACACTGAAGCTTTCTTT. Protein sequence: CASSIRANTEAFF.

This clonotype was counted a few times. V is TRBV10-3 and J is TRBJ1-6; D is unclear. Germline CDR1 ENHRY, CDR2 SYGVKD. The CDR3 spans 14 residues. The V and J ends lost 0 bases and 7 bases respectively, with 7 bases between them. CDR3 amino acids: CAISESLGNSPLHF. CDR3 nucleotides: TGTGCCATCAGTGAGTCGTTGGGGAATTCACCCCTCCACTTT.

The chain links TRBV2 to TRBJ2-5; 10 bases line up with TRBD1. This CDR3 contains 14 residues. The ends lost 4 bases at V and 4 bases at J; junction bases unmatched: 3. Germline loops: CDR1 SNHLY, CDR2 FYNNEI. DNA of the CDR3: TGTGCCAGCAGTGCCCGGGACAGGGGAGAGACCCAGTACTTC. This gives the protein CASSARDRGETQYF.

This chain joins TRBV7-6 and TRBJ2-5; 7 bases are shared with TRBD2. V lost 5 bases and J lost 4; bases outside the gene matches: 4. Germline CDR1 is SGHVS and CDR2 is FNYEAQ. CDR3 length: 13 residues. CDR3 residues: CASSPPGGETQYF. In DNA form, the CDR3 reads TGTGCCAGCAGCCCCCCGGGGGGAGAGACCCAGTACTTC.

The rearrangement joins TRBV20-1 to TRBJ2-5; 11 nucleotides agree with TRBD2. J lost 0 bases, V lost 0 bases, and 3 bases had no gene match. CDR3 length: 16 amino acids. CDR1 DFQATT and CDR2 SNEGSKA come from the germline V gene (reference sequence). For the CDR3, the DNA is TGCAGTGCTAGAGATCTACTAGCGGGGGACCAAGAGACCCAGTACTTC. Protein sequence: CSARDLLAGDQETQYF.

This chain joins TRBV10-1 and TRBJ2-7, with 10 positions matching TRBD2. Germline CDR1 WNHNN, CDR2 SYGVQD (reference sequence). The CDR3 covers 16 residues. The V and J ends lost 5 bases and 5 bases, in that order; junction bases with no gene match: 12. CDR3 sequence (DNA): TGCGCCAGCAGTCAAACGAACAGCGGGAGGGCCCACGAGCAGTACTTC. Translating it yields CASSQTNSGRAHEQYF.

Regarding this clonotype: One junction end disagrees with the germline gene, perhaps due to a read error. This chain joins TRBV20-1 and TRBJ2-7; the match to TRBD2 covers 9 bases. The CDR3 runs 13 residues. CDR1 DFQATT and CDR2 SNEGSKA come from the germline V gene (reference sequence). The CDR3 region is CSAYSGRAYEQYF. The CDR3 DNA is TGCAGTGCTTATAGCGGGAGAGCCTACGAGCAGTACTTT.

The CDR3 coding sequence is TGTGCCACCGATTGGGAGGGAGCCTACGAGCAGTACTTC. Protein sequence: CATDWEGAYEQYF. The chain is built from TRBV28 and TRBJ2-7; 7 nucleotides line up with TRBD2. CDR1 is MDHEN, CDR2 SYDVKM, per germline. The V and J ends lost 10 bases and 2 bases, in that order; junction bases with no gene match: 8. The CDR3 has 13 amino acids. The variable domain in full, completed from reference TRBV28 and TRBJ2-7, reads DVKVTQSSRYLVKRTGEKVFLECVQDMDHENMFWYRQDPGLGLRLIYFSYDVKMKEKGDIPEGYSVSREKKERFSLILESASTNQTSMYLCATDWEGAYEQYFGPGTRLTVT.

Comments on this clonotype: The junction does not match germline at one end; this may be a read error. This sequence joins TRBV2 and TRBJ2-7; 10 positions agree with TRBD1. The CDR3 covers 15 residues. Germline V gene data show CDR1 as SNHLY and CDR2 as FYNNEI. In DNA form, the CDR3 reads TGCGCCAGCAGCCAAGATAGGACAGGGGGAGGGGAGCAGTACTTC. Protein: CASSQDRTGGGEQYF.

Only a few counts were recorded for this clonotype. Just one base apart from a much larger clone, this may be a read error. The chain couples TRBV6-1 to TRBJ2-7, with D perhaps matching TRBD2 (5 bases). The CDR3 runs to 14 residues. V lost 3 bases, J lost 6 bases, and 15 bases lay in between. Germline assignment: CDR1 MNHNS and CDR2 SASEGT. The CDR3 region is CASSEGPGWGEQYF. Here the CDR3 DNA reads TGTGCCAGCAGTGAGGGTCCGGGGTGGGGCGAGCAGTACTTC.

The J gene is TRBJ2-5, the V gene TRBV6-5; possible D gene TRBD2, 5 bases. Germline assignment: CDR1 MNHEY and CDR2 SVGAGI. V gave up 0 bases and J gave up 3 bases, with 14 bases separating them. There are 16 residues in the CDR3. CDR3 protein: CASSYSLGIEEETQYF. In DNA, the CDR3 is TGTGCCAGCAGTTACTCGCTCGGGATAGAGGAAGAGACCCAGTACTTC.

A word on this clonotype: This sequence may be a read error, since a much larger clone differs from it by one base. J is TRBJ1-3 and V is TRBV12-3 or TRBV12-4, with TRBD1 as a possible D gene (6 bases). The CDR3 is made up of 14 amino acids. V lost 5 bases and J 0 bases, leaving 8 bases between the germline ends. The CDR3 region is CASSRQVSGNTIYF. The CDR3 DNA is TGTGCCAGCAGTAGACAGGTCTCTGGAAACACCATATATTTT.

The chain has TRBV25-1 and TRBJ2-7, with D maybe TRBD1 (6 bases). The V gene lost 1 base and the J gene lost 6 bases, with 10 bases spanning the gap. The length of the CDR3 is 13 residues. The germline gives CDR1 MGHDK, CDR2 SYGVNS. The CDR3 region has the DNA TGTGCCAGCAGTGAATTAGGGGGAAGCGAGCAGTACTTC. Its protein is CASSELGGSEQYF.

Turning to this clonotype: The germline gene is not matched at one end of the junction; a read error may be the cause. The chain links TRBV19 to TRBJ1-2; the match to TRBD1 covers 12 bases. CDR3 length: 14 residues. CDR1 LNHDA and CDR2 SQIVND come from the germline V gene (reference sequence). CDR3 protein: CASSRDRGPYGSTF. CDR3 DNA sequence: TGTGCCAGTAGTAGGGACAGGGGGCCGTACGGCTCCACCTTC.

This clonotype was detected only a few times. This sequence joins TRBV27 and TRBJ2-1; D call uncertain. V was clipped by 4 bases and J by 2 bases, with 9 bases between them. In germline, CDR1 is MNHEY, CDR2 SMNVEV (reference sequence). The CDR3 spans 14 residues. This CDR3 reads CASSSKETYNEQFF. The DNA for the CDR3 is TGTGCCAGCAGTTCAAAGGAAACCTACAATGAGCAGTTCTTC.